This T cell receptor (beta chain) was sequenced for a study of T cells after yellow fever vaccination. One entry per CDR3 protein, called by TCRdb with MiXCR from the 5' RACE reads. The sample includes about 340,000 distinct CDR3 sequences, around an eighth of them seen just once. Germline CDR1 is MNHEY and CDR2 is SVGAGI. This CDR3 has 13 amino acids. V was trimmed by 2 bases and J by 1 base, leaving 4 bases between them. This clonotype was detected only a few times. Source: CD4+ T cells sorted from PBMCs, taken 15 days after the yellow fever booster vaccination. The V gene is TRBV6-5, the J gene TRBJ2-3, with D uncertain. The origin of this receptor is a man in his late teens or twenties who received the YFV17D yellow fever vaccine. Here the CDR3 DNA reads TGTGCCAGCAGTTACCATGGCACAGATACGCAGTATTTT. Amino acid sequence: CASSYHGTDTQYF.